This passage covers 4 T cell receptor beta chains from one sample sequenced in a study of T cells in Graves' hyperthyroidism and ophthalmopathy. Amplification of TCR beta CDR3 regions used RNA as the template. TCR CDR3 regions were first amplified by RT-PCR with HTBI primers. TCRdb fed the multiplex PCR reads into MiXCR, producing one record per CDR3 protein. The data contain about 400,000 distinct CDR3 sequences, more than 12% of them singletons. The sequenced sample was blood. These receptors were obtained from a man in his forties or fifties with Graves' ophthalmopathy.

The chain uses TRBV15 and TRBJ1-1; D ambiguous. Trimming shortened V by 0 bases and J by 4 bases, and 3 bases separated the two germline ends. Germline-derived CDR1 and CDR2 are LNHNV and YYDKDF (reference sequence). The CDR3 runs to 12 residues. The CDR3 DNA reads TGTGCCACCAGCAGAGATTTCACTGAAGCTTTCTTT. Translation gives CATSRDFTEAFF.

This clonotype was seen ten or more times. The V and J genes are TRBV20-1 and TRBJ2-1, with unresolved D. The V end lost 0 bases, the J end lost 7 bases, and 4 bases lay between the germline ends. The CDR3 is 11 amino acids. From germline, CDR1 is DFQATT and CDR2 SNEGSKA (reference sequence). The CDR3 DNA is TGCAGTGCTAGAGATTGGAATGAGCAGTTCTTC. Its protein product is CSARDWNEQFF.

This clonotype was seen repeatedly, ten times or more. This CDR3 is CAWRAGTGAQETEAFF. The CDR3 coding sequence is TGTGCCTGGAGAGCCGGGACAGGGGCGCAGGAGACTGAAGCTTTCTTT. This chain connects TRBV30 to TRBJ1-1; 10 bases fit TRBD1. The V gene end was trimmed by 3 bases and the J gene end by 5 bases; junction bases not matched to a gene: 12. The germline CDR1 and CDR2 sequences are GTSNPN and SVGIG (reference sequence). The CDR3 runs to 16 residues.

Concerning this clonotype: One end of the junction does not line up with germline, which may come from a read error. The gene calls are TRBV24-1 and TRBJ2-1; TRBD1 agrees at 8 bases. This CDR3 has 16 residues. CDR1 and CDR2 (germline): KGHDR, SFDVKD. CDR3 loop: CVTRVGTGNIYNEQFF. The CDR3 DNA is TGTGTCACCAGAGTGGGGACAGGTAATATCTACAATGAGCAGTTCTTC.